This T cell receptor beta chain was found in a study of STAT5B mutations in CD4+ large granular lymphocyte leukemia. Germline V CDR1 and CDR2: MNHNS, SASEGT. The V gene lost 11 bases and the J gene lost 1 base, with 14 bases spanning the gap. This CDR3 has 13 amino acids. Study outcomes and limitations: 8/27 top patient clones versus 2/35 control clones were TRBV06-family.

Sequenced by immunoSEQ multiplex PCR; TCRdb stores in-frame clones only, minus some. The sample consists of under 40,000 clones, roughly two thirds of them appearing once. Regarding this clone: What it binds is unknown.

This clonotype was obtained from a human donor in good health. The sequencing sample was made of CD4+ T cells from blood buffy coats. The genes are TRBV6-1 and TRBJ2-5; the D is unclear. CDR3 amino acids: CAGGLSIQETQYF. The CDR3 coding sequence is TGTGCCGGTGGCCTCTCCATCCAAGAGACCCAGTACTTC.